The entry below describes one TCR beta chain. Its antigen is unidentified. This sample stems from a study of T cells after posttransplantation cyclophosphamide. Overall study findings and caveats: Later blood repertoires were often dominated by clones from the donor CD8+ memory compartment.

The naive gate required viable CD3+CD4+ or CD3+CD8+ cells with CCR7+CD45RA+CD45RO-CD95-CD27+CD28+ phenotype. This CDR3 is built from 14 residues. Germline V gene sequence: CDR1 SGHTA, CDR2 FQGNSA. Between the trimmed V and J ends, which lost 5 bases and 4 bases, there was a span of 12 bases. TCRdb's copy holds only in-frame clones and misses some; the assay was immunoSEQ multiplex PCR. The sample consists of some 9,400 clones, nearly 98% of them appearing once. The sequencing input was naive CD4+ T cells sorted from PBMCs. The chain uses TRBV7-2 and TRBJ2-1; D uncertain. This TCR came from a woman aged 60-75 years in good health, CMV-negative, and a related stem cell transplant donor. The CDR3 loop is CASSPSPPYNEQFF. Written as DNA, the CDR3 is TGTGCCAGCAGCCCGTCCCCTCCTTACAATGAGCAGTTCTTC. The full variable domain, in which reference TRBV7-2 and TRBJ2-1 provide the parts outside the CDR3, is GAGVSQSPSNKVTEKGKDVELRCDPISGHTALYWYRQSLGQGLEFLIYFQGNSAPDKSGLPSDRFSAERTGGSVSTLTIQRTQQEDSAVYLCASSPSPPYNEQFFGPGTRLTVL.